Below are 2 T cell receptor beta chains sequenced from a single sample in a study of blood T cell repertoires in COVID-19. Generated by immunoSEQ multiplex PCR, the TCRdb table keeps only in-frame clones and is missing some. There are some 320,000 clones in the sample; more than 75% occur only once, and 2.6% lies in the top ten. Sequenced input: PBMCs or T cells enriched from blood (not recorded which). The receptors shown here come from a man aged 55 to 70 who had recovered from COVID-19.

CDR3 amino acids: CASSEVAGNQPQHF. The CDR3 DNA reads as TGTGCCAGCAGTGAAGTGGCAGGGAATCAGCCCCAGCATTTT. The chain couples TRBV6-1 to TRBJ1-5; maybe TRBD1 (5 bases). CDR1 is MNHNS and CDR2 is SASEGT in the germline V gene. This CDR3 contains 14 residues. With 1 base removed from V and 4 bases from J, the gap between germline ends came to 8 bases.

V gene TRBV27 combines with J gene TRBJ2-6; maybe TRBD2 (5 bases). The V gene lost 6 bases and the J gene lost 1 base, with 13 bases spanning the gap. The CDR3 sequence is 16 residues long. Germline-derived CDR1 and CDR2 are MNHEY and SMNVEV (reference sequence). The CDR3 region is CASSGRVGSGANVLTF. For the CDR3, the DNA is TGTGCCAGCAGCGGGCGGGTAGGTTCTGGGGCCAACGTCCTGACTTTC.